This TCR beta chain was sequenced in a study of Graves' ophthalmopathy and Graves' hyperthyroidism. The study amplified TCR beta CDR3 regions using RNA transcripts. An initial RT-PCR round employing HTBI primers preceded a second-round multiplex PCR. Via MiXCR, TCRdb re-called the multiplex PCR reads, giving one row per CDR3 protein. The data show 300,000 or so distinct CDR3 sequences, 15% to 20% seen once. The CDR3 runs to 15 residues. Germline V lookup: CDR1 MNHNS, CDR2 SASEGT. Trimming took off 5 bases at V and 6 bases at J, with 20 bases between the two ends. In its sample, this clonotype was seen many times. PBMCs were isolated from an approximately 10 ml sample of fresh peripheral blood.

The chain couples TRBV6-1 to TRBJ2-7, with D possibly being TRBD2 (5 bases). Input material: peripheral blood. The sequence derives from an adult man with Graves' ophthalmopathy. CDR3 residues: CASSKKDSSSPEQYF. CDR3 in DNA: TGTGCCAGCAGTAAGAAGGACTCCTCTTCCCCCGAGCAGTACTTC.